This T cell receptor beta chain was captured by sequencing in a study of T cell responses to AZD1222 COVID-19 vaccine. Sequencing used immunoSEQ multiplex PCR; TCRdb keeps in-frame clones, though not all of them. The data show 180,000 or so clones, over 85% seen once. Worth noting for this clone: Its antigen is unidentified.

Findings of the study overall: Most donors were white British, females outnumbered males, and clonal diversity was possibly underestimated.

The CDR3 loop spans 15 amino acids. Trimming left V 6 bases short and J 6 bases short, with 21 bases between. The germline gives CDR1 LGHDT, CDR2 YNNKEL (reference sequence). This TCR was sampled from an adult who received the AZD1222 COVID-19 vaccine. This sample comprised peripheral blood, obtained 28 days after the second AZD1222 dose. This chain joins TRBV3-1 (or the pseudogene TRBV3-2) and TRBJ2-7; D not certain. CDR3 sequence reads: CASRNDGSRSGEQYF. CDR3 coding DNA: TGTGCCAGCAGAAATGACGGATCGAGGTCCGGCGAGCAGTACTTC.